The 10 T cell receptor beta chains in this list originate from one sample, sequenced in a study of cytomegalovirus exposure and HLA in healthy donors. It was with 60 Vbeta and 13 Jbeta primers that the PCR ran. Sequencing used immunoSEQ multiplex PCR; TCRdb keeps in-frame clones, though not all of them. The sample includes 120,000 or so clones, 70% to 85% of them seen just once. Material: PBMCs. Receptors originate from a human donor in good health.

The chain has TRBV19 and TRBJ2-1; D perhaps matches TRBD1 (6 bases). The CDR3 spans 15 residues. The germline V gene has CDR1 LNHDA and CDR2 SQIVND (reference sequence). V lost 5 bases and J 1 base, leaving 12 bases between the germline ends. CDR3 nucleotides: TGTGCCAGTAGTCTTGACAGGTTATCCTACAATGAGCAGTTCTTC. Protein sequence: CASSLDRLSYNEQFF.

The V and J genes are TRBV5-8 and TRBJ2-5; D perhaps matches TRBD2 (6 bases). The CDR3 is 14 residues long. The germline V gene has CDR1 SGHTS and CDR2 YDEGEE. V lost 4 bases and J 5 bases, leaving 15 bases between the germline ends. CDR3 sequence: CASSGGRLWETQYF. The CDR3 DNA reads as TGTGCCAGCAGCGGGGGGAGGTTATGGGAGACCCAGTACTTC.

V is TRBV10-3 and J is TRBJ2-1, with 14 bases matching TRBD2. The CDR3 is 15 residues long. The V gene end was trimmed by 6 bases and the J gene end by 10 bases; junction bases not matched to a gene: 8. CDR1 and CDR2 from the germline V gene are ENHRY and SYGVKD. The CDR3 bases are TGTGCCATCAGCGTGACTAGCGGGAGGGCGGGGGAGCAGTTCTTC. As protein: CAISVTSGRAGEQFF.

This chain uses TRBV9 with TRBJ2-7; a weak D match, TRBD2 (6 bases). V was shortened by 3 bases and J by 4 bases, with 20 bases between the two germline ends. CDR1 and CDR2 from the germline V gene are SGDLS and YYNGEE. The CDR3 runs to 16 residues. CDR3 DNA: TGTGCCAGCAGCGCACCCCCCGAATCTAGCGTTTACGAGCAGTACTTC. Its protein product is CASSAPPESSVYEQYF.

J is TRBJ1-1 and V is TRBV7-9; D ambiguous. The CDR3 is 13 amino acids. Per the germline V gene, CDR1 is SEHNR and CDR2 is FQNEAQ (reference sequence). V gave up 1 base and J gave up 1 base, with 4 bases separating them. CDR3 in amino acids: CASSLDSNTEAFF. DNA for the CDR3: TGTGCCAGCAGCTTAGACTCGAACACTGAAGCTTTCTTT.

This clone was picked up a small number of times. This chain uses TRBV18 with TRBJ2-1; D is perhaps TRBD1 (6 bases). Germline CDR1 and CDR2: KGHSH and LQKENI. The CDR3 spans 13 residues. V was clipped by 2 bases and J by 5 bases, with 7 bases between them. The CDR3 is CASSPRQDNEQFF. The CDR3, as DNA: TGTGCCAGCTCACCAAGACAGGACAATGAGCAGTTCTTC.

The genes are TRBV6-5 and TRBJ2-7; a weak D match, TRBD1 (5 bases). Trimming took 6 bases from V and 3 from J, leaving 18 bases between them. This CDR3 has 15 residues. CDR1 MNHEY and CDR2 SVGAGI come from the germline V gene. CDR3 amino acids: CASRKSLTVHYEQYF. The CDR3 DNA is TGTGCCAGCAGGAAATCGTTGACAGTTCACTACGAGCAGTACTTC.

CDR3 protein: CASSPAQGVWETQYF. CDR3 DNA: TGTGCCAGCTCACCAGCCCAGGGGGTTTGGGAGACCCAGTACTTC. The rearrangement links TRBV18 to TRBJ2-5, with 7 bases lining up with TRBD1. Germline lookup yields CDR1 KGHSH and CDR2 LQKENI. The CDR3 has 15 residues. V lost 2 bases and J lost 5; bases outside the gene matches: 8.

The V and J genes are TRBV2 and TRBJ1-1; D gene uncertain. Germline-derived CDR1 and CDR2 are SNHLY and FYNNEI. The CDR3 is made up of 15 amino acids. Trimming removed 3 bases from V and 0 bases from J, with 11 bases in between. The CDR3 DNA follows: TGTGCCAGCAGTGACCGGGGTACATTGAACACTGAAGCTTTCTTT. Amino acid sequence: CASSDRGTLNTEAFF.

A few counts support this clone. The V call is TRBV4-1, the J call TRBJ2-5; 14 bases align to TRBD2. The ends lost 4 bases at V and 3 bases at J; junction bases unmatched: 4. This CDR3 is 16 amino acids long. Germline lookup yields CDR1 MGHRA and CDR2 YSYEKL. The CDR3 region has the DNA TGCGCCAGCAGCCCCCGGGGACTAGCGGGAGAAGAGACCCAGTACTTC. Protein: CASSPRGLAGEETQYF.